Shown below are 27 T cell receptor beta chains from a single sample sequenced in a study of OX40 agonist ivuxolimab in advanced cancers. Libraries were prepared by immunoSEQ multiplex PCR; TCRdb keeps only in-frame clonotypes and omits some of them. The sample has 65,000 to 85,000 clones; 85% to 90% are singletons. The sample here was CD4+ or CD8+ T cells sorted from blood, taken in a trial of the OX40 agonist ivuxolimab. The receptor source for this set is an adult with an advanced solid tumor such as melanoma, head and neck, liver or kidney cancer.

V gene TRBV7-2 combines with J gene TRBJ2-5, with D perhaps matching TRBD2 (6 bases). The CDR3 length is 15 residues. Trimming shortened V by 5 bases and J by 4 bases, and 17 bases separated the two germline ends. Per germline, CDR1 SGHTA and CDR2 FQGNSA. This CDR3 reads CASSQSGQGGETQYF. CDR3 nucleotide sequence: TGTGCCAGCAGCCAAAGCGGGCAGGGAGGAGAGACCCAGTACTTC.

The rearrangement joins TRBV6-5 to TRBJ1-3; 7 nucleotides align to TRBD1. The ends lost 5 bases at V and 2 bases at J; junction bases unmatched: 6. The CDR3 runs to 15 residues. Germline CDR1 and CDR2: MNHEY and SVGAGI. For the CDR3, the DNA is TGTGCCAGCAGTCGACAGGGTACGGCTGGAAACACCATATATTTT. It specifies CASSRQGTAGNTIYF.

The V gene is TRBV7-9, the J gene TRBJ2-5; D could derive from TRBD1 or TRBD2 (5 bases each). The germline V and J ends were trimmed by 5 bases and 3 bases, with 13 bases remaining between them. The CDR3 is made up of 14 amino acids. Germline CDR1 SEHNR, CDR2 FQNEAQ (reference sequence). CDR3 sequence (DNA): TGTGCCAGCAGCCCCCGGGACGGAAAAGAGACCCAGTACTTC. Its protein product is CASSPRDGKETQYF.

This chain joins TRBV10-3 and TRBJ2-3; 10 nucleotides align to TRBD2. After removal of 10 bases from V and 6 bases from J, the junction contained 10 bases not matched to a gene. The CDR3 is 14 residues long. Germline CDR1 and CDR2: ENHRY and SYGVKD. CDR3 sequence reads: CATQTSGKSDTQYF. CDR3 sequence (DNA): TGTGCCACCCAAACTAGCGGGAAGTCTGATACGCAGTATTTT.

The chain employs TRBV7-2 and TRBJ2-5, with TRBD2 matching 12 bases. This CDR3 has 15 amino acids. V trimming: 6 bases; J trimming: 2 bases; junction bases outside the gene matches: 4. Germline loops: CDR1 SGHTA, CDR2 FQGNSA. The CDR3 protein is CASSRLAGVQETQYF. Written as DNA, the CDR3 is TGTGCCAGCAGTCGACTAGCGGGGGTTCAAGAGACCCAGTACTTC.

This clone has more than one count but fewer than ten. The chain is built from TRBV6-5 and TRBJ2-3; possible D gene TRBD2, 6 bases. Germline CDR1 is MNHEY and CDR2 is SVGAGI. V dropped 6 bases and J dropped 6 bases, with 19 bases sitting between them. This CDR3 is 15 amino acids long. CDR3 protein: CASSARDLTWDTQYF. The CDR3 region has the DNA TGTGCCAGCAGCGCTAGGGACTTGACCTGGGATACGCAGTATTTT.

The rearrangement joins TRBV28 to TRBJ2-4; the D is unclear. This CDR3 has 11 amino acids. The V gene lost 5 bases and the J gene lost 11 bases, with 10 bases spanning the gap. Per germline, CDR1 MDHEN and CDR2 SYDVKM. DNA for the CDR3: TGTGCCAGCAGTGGCCAAACAGTTCAGTACTTC. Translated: CASSGQTVQYF. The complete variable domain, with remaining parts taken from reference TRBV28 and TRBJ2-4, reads DVKVTQSSRYLVKRTGEKVFLECVQDMDHENMFWYRQDPGLGLRLIYFSYDVKMKEKGDIPEGYSVSREKKERFSLILESASTNQTSMYLCASSGQTVQYFGAGTRLSVL.

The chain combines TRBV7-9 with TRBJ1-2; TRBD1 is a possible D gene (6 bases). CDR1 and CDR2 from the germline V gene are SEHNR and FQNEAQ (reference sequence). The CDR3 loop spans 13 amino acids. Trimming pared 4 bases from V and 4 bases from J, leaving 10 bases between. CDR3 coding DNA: TGTGCCAGCAGCTCTTCAGGGGTCTATGGCTACACCTTC. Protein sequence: CASSSSGVYGYTF.

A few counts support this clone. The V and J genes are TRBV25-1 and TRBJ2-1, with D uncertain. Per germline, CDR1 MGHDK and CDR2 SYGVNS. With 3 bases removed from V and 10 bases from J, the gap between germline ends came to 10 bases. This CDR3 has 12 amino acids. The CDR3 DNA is TGTGCCAGCAGTGATTCGTCGGCAGAGCAGTTCTTC. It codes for CASSDSSAEQFF. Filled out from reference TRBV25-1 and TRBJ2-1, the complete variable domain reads EADIYQTPRYLVIGTGKKITLECSQTMGHDKMYWYQQDPGMELHLIHYSYGVNSTEKGDLSSESTVSRIRTEHFPLTLESARPSHTSQYLCASSDSSAEQFFGPGTRLTVL.

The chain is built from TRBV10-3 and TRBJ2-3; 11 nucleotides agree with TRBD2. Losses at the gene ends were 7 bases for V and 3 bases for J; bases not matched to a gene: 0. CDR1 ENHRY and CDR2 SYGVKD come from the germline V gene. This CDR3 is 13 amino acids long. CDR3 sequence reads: CAITSGGTDTQYF. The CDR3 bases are TGTGCCATCACTAGCGGGGGGACAGATACGCAGTATTTT.

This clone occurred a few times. CDR3 bases: TGTGCCAGCAGCTTTCCGAGGGCGTCCGGGGAGCTGTTTTTT. This gives the protein CASSFPRASGELFF. The genes are TRBV5-4 and TRBJ2-2, with TRBD2 as a possible D gene (5 bases). The V and J ends lost 2 bases and 6 bases respectively, with 11 bases between them. Per germline, CDR1 SGHNT and CDR2 YYREEE (reference sequence). The CDR3 is made up of 14 amino acids.

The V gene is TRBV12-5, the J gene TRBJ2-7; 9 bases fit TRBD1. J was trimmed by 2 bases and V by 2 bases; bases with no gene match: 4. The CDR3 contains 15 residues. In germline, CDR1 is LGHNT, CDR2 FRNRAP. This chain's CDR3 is CASGLSRTGAYEQYF. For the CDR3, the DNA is TGTGCTAGTGGTTTGTCCCGGACAGGGGCCTACGAGCAGTACTTC.

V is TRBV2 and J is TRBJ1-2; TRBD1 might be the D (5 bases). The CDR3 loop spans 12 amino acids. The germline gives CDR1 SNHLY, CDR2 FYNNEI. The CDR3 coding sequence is TGTGCTTGGGGGGGGATTAACTATGGCTACACCTTC. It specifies CAWGGINYGYTF.

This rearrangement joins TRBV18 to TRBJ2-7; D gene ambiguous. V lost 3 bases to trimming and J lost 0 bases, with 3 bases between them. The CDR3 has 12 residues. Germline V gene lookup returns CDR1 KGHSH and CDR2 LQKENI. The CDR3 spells CASSPTSYEQYF. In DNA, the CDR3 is TGTGCCAGCTCACCTACCTCCTACGAGCAGTACTTC.

The CDR3 is CASSFVRREKSGNTIYF. In DNA form, the CDR3 reads TGTGCCAGCAGCTTCGTTCGCAGGGAAAAGTCTGGAAACACCATATATTTT. The V gene is TRBV7-6, the J gene TRBJ1-3, with D perhaps matching TRBD1 (5 bases). The CDR3 length is 17 residues. CDR1 is SGHVS, CDR2 FNYEAQ, per germline. Trimming stripped 3 bases from V and 1 base from J, with 16 bases between.

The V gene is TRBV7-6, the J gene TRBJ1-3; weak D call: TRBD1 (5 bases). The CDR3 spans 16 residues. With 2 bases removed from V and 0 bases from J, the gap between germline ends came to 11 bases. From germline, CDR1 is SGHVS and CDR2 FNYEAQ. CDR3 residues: CASSLQGRSSGNTIYF. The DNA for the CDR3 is TGTGCCAGCAGCTTACAGGGACGTTCCTCTGGAAACACCATATATTTT. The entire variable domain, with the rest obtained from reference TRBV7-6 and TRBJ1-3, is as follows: GAGVSQSPRYKVTKRGQDVALRCDPISGHVSLYWYRQALGQGPEFLTYFNYEAQQDKSGLPNDRFSAERPEGSISTLTIQRTEQRDSAMYRCASSLQGRSSGNTIYFGEGSWLTVV.

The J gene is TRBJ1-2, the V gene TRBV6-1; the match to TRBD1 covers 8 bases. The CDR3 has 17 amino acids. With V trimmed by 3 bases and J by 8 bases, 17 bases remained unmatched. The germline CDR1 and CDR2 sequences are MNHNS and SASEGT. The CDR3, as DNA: TGTGCCAGCAGTGATCCCACCGGGACAGGTAGGAGAGGAGGCTACACCTTC. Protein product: CASSDPTGTGRRGGYTF.

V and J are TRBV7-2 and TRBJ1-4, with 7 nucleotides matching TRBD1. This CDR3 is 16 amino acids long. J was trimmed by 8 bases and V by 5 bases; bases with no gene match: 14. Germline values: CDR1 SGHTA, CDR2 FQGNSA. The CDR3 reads CASSQDRVLGWEKLFF. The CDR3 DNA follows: TGTGCCAGCAGCCAAGACAGGGTTCTGGGATGGGAAAAACTGTTTTTT.

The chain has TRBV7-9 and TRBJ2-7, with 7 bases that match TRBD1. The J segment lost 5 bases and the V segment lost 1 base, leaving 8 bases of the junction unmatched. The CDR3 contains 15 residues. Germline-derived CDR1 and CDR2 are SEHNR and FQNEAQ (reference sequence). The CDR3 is CASSLDLTGLDEQYF. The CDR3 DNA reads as TGTGCCAGCAGCTTAGATTTGACAGGGTTGGACGAGCAGTACTTC.

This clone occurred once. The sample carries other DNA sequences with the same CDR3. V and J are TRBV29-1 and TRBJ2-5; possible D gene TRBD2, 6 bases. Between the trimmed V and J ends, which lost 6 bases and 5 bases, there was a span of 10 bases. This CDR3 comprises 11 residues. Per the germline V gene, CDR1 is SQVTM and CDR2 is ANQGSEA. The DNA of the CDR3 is TGCAGCGTCCCTGGAGGGGAGACCCAGTACTTC. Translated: CSVPGGETQYF.

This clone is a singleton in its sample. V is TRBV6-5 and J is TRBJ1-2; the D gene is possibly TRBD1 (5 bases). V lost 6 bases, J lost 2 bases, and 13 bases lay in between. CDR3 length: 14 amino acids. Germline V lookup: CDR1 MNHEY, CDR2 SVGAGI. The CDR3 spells CASSRTGVNYGYTF. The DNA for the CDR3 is TGTGCCAGCAGCCGAACGGGGGTAAACTATGGCTACACCTTC.

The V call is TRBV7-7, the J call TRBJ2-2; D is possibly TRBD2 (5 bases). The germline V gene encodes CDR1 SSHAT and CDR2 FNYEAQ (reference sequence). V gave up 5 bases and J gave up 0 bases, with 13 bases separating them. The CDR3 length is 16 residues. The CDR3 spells CASSPRPGSNTGELFF. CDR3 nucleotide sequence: TGTGCCAGCAGCCCCCGACCGGGATCGAACACCGGGGAGCTGTTTTTT.

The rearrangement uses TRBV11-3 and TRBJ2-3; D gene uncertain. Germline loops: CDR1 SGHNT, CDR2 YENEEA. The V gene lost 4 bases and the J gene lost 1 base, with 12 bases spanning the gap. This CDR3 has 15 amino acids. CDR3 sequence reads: CASSSGRQRTDTQYF. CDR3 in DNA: TGTGCCAGCAGCTCGGGTCGGCAGCGCACAGATACGCAGTATTTT.

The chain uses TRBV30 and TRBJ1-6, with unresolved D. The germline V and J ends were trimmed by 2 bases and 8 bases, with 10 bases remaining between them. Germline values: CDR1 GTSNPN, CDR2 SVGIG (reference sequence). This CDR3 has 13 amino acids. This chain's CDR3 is CAWSPAYDSPLHF. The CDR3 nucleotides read TGTGCCTGGAGTCCAGCTTACGATTCACCCCTCCACTTT.

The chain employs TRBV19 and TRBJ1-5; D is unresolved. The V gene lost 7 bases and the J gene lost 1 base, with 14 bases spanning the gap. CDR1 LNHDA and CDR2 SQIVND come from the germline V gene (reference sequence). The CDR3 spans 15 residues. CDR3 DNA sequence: TGTGCCAGTAAGACCATGGGGTTCAGCAATCAGCCCCAGCATTTT. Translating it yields CASKTMGFSNQPQHF.

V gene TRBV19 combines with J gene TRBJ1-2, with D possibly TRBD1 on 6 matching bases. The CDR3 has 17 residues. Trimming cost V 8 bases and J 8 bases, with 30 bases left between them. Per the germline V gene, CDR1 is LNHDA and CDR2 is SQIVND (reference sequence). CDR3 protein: CASSPIPPRTDLGGYTF. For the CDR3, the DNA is TGTGCCAGTTCCCCCATCCCCCCCAGGACAGACCTGGGCGGCTACACCTTC. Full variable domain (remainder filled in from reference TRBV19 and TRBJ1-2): DGGITQSPKYLFRKEGQNVTLSCEQNLNHDAMYWYRQDPGQGLRLIYYSQIVNDFQKGDIAEGYSVSREKKESFPLTVTSAQKNPTAFYLCASSPIPPRTDLGGYTFGSGTRLTVV.

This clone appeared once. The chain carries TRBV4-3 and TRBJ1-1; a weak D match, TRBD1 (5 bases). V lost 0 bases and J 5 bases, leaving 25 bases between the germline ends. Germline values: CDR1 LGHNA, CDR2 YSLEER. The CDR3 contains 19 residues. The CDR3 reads CASSQEGPGGTPKRTEAFF. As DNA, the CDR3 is TGCGCCAGCAGCCAAGAAGGTCCCGGGGGGACCCCTAAGAGAACTGAAGCTTTCTTT.